The 3 T cell receptor beta chains below all came from one sample that was sequenced in a study of follicular helper T cells after annual influenza vaccination. The repertoire was sequenced with immunoSEQ multiplex PCR; TCRdb's copy has only in-frame clones and lacks some. The table has about 3,600 clones, about four fifths seen once. The sample's time point: 2014-2015 season, 7 days after vaccination. The specimen comprised CXCR5- memory CD4+ T cells sorted from blood, sampled 7 days after influenza vaccination. These receptors came from an adult who received the influenza vaccine.

DNA for the CDR3: TGTGCCAGCAGCATCCTTCGAGGGGGAGGGTCCAATGGCTACACCTTC. As protein: CASSILRGGGSNGYTF. V usage is TRBV28 and J usage is TRBJ1-2; weak D call: TRBD1 (6 bases). V was trimmed by 6 bases and J by 6 bases, leaving 23 bases between them. This CDR3 is 16 amino acids long. CDR1 is MDHEN, CDR2 SYDVKM, per germline.

The V gene is TRBV5-1, the J gene TRBJ2-1; no firm D call. Trimming pared 3 bases from V and 0 bases from J, leaving 13 bases between. The CDR3 totals 16 residues. Germline V gives CDR1 SGHRS, CDR2 YFSETQ. CDR3 DNA: TGCGCCAGCAGCTGGGCGGCGGATAGCTCCTACAATGAGCAGTTCTTC. It is translated as CASSWAADSSYNEQFF. Full variable domain (missing parts from reference TRBV5-1 and TRBJ2-1): KAGVTQTPRYLIKTRGQQVTLSCSPISGHRSVSWYQQTPGQGLQFLFEYFSETQRNKGNFPGRFSGRQFSNSRSEMNVSTLELGDSALYLCASSWAADSSYNEQFFGPGTRLTVL.

This chain connects TRBV15 to TRBJ1-6; no reliable D call. Looked up from germline, CDR1 is LNHNV and CDR2 is YYDKDF (reference sequence). V lost 0 bases and J lost 11, with 8 bases in between. This CDR3 is built from 13 residues. The CDR3 sequence: CATSRDPVTPLHF. DNA for the CDR3: TGTGCCACCAGCAGAGATCCCGTTACACCCCTCCACTTT. Filled out from reference TRBV15 and TRBJ1-6, the complete variable domain reads DAMVIQNPRYQVTQFGKPVTLSCSQTLNHNVMYWYQQKSSQAPKLLFHYYDKDFNNEADTPDNFQSRRPNTSFCFLDIRSPGLGDTAMYLCATSRDPVTPLHFGNGTRLTVT.